These 13 T cell receptor beta chains share one sample of origin, sequenced in a study of control samples from healthy donors and cancer patients. TCRdb keeps only in-frame clones here, not all; method: immunoSEQ multiplex PCR. This table holds under 100,000 clones, approximately 93% found once. The specimen sequenced was blood. The receptor set was obtained from a woman in her 30s in good health.

The V gene is TRBV28, the J gene TRBJ2-3, with 9 bases aligning to TRBD2. Trimming took 6 bases from V and 5 from J; bases not matched to a gene: 9. Germline CDR1 and CDR2: MDHEN and SYDVKM. CDR3 size: 15 residues. CDR3 loop: CASSIAGALGDTQYF. Written as DNA, the CDR3 is TGTGCCAGCAGCATAGCGGGAGCCCTCGGAGATACGCAGTATTTT.

The gene calls are TRBV7-9 and TRBJ1-2; TRBD1 matches 9 bases. This CDR3 has 18 residues. J was trimmed by 0 bases and V by 2 bases; bases with no gene match: 10. The V gene's germline CDR1 is SEHNR and CDR2 FQNEAQ (reference sequence). The CDR3 nucleotides are TGTGCCAGCAGCTTATCGGGGGGACAGGGCAACACTAACTATGGCTACACCTTC. Its protein is CASSLSGGQGNTNYGYTF.

J is TRBJ1-2 and V is TRBV2; D is unresolved. The CDR3 extends over 13 amino acids. The V and J ends lost 4 bases and 0 bases respectively, with 6 bases between them. Germline CDR1 SNHLY, CDR2 FYNNEI. CDR3 residues: CASSVEANYGYTF. CDR3 in DNA: TGTGCCAGCAGTGTGGAGGCTAACTATGGCTACACCTTC.

V and J are TRBV4-1 and TRBJ1-4; D gene ambiguous. The CDR3 length is 16 residues. Trimming pared 0 bases from V and 1 base from J, leaving 9 bases between. Germline CDR1 is MGHRA and CDR2 is YSYEKL. The CDR3 DNA is TGCGCCAGCAGCCAAGATAGGCAGCTAACTAATGAAAAACTGTTTTTT. Amino acids: CASSQDRQLTNEKLFF.

This chain connects TRBV6-5 to TRBJ1-5; D possibly corresponds to TRBD1 (5 bases). Germline V CDR1 and CDR2: MNHEY, SVGAGI. V shed 4 bases and J shed 6 bases, with 10 bases lying between them. The CDR3 is made up of 13 amino acids. The CDR3 nucleotides are TGTGCCAGCAGTTTTGACAGCCGTCAGCCCCAGCATTTT. Translating gives CASSFDSRQPQHF.

This clone appeared a single time. V usage is TRBV20-1 and J usage is TRBJ2-1; 10 nucleotides match TRBD2. The germline CDR1 and CDR2 sequences are DFQATT and SNEGSKA (reference sequence). The CDR3 loop spans 16 amino acids. Trimming removed 3 bases from V and 1 base from J; junction bases left unmatched: 6. CDR3 protein: CSASRTSGDSYNEQFF. DNA for the CDR3: TGCAGTGCTAGTCGGACTAGCGGAGATTCCTACAATGAGCAGTTCTTC.

The chain links TRBV11-2 to TRBJ2-2; no definite D call. Germline V gives CDR1 SGHAT, CDR2 FQNNGV. There are 14 residues in the CDR3. V dropped 1 base and J dropped 4 bases, with 7 bases sitting between them. CDR3 coding DNA: TGTGCCAGCAGCTTAGGGCTAGTCACCGGGGAGCTGTTTTTT. Its protein product is CASSLGLVTGELFF.

The chain joins TRBV7-9 to TRBJ1-1, with D possibly TRBD1 on 5 matching bases. The CDR3 has 13 residues. CDR1 SEHNR and CDR2 FQNEAQ come from the germline V gene (reference sequence). Trimming took off 5 bases at V and 6 bases at J, with 13 bases between the two ends. The CDR3 DNA follows: TGTGCCAGCAGCCCAGCGGGGGGGGCTGAAGCTTTCTTT. Its translation is CASSPAGGAEAFF.

Of note for this clone: The junction and the germline gene differ at one end; a read error may be behind it. The chain couples TRBV19 to TRBJ1-1, with 7 bases fitting TRBD1. Germline-derived CDR1 and CDR2 are LNHDA and SQIVND (reference sequence). CDR3 length: 17 amino acids. The CDR3 sequence: CASSPGTETKMNAEAFF. As DNA, the CDR3 is TGTGCCAGTAGCCCGGGGACAGAAACGAAAATGAACGCTGAAGCTTTCTTT.

J is TRBJ1-3 and V is TRBV20-1; D is ambiguous. The CDR3 spans 11 residues. The germline CDR1 and CDR2 sequences are DFQATT and SNEGSKA (reference sequence). V lost 6 bases to trimming and J lost 1 base, with 4 bases between them. CDR3 amino acids: CSAGSGNTIYF. CDR3 DNA sequence: TGCAGTGCGGGGTCTGGAAACACCATATATTTT.

This clone is a singleton in its sample. The genes are TRBV5-1 and TRBJ2-7; D uncertain. CDR3 length: 13 residues. Germline V gives CDR1 SGHRS, CDR2 YFSETQ. The V end lost 1 base, the J end lost 0 bases, and 5 bases lay between the germline ends. The CDR3 here is CASSLRDSYEQYF. The CDR3, as DNA: TGCGCCAGCAGCTTGAGGGACTCCTACGAGCAGTACTTC.

V is TRBV5-5 and J is TRBJ2-2; weak D call: TRBD2 (6 bases). Germline lookup yields CDR1 SGHKS and CDR2 YYEKEE (reference sequence). V was trimmed by 1 base and J by 4 bases, leaving 17 bases between them. CDR3 size: 17 residues. Here the CDR3 reads CASSLSGVRGLTGELFF. CDR3 coding DNA: TGTGCCAGCAGCTTGTCGGGTGTGCGGGGACTCACCGGGGAGCTGTTTTTT.

The genes are TRBV18 and TRBJ1-4, with D unresolved. V was pared by 5 bases and J by 8 bases, with 12 bases between. This CDR3 is built from 13 residues. Looked up from germline, CDR1 is KGHSH and CDR2 is LQKENI. CDR3 residues: CASSSRTREKLFF. For the CDR3, the DNA is TGTGCCAGCTCATCACGGACGCGCGAAAAACTGTTTTTT.